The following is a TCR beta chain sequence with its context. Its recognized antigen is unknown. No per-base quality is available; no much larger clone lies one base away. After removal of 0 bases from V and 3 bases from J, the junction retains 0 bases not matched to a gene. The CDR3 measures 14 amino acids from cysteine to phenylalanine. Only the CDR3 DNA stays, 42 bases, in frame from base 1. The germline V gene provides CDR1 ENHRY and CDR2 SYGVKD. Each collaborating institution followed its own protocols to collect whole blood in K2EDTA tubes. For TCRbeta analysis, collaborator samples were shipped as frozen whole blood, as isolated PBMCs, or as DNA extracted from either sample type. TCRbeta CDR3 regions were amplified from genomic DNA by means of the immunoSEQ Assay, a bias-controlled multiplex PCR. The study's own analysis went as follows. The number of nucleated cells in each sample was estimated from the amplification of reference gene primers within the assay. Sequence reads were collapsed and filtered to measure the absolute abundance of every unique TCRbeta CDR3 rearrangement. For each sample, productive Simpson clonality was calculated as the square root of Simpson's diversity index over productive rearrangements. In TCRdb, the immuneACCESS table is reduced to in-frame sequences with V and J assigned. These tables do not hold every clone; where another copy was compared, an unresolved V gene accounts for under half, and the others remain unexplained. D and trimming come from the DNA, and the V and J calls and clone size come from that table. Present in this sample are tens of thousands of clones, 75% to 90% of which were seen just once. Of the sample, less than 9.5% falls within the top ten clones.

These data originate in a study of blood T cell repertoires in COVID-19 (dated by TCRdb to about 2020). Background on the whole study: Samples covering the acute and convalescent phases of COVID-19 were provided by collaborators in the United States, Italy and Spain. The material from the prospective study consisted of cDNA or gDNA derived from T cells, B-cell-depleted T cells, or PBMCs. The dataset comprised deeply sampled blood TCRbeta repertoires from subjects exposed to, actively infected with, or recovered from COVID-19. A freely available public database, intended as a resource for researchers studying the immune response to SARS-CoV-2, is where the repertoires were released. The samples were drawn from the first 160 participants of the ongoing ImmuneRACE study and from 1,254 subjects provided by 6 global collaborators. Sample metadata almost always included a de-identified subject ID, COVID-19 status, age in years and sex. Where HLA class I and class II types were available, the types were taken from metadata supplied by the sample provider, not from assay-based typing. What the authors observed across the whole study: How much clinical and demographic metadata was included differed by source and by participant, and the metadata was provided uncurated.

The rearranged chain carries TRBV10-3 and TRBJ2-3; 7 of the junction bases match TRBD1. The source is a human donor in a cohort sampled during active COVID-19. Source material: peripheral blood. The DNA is TGTGCCATCAGTGAGTCGACAGGGACAGATACGCAGTATTTT. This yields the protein CAISESTGTDTQYF.